The 3 T cell receptor beta chains in this list originate from one sample, sequenced in a study of blood T cell repertoires in COVID-19. This table comes from immunoSEQ multiplex PCR, and its TCRdb copy is limited to in-frame clones, with some not included. The sample has about 300,000 clones; around 84% are singletons. The specimen was PBMCs or T cells enriched from blood (not recorded which). The receptor source for this set is a woman aged 25 to 39 who had been exposed to COVID-19.

This chain links TRBV28 with TRBJ2-3; TRBD2 aligns across 10 bases. The CDR3 extends over 18 amino acids. Germline loops: CDR1 MDHEN, CDR2 SYDVKM. The V segment lost 2 bases and the J segment 2 bases; nucleotides outside the gene matches: 10. The CDR3 protein is CASSLSLGAGGDTDTQYF. In nucleotides, the CDR3 is TGTGCCAGCAGTTTAAGTTTAGGAGCGGGGGGGGACACAGATACGCAGTATTTT.

The chain uses TRBV10-1 and TRBJ1-2, with D possibly TRBD1 on 6 matching bases. Looked up from germline, CDR1 is WNHNN and CDR2 is SYGVQD (reference sequence). Trimming removed 3 bases from V and 3 bases from J, with 8 bases in between. This CDR3 spans 13 amino acids. CDR3 sequence (DNA): TGCGCCAGCAGTGACAGGGGAGACTATGGCTACACCTTC. This codes for CASSDRGDYGYTF.

This clone appeared a few times. The CDR3 loop reads CASLSLGGDYGYTF. The CDR3 DNA sequence: TGTGCCAGCCTTTCTCTGGGGGGTGATTATGGCTACACCTTC. The gene calls are TRBV6-5 and TRBJ1-2; D may be TRBD1 (5 bases). V gave up 8 bases and J gave up 5 bases, with 18 bases separating them. Germline assignment: CDR1 MNHEY and CDR2 SVGAGI. This CDR3 has 14 residues.